This entry lists 18 T cell receptor beta chains sequenced from one sample in a study of blood T cell repertoires in COVID-19. Data came from immunoSEQ multiplex PCR; TCRdb stores just in-frame clones and leaves some out. The table has about 170,000 clones, less than 85% seen once. Material for sequencing was peripheral blood. The source is a woman aged 40 to 49 with COVID-19, enrolled during active disease.

In its sample, this clone was seen once. The chain links TRBV7-2 to TRBJ2-1, with TRBD2 matching over 8 bases. Germline trimming cut 3 bases from V and 3 bases from J; bases unmatched to any gene: 4. The CDR3 is 15 residues long. The V gene's germline CDR1 is SGHTA and CDR2 FQGNSA. CDR3 bases: TGTGCCAGCAGCTTCGCTAGCGGGTTCTACAATGAGCAGTTCTTC. This codes for CASSFASGFYNEQFF. The variable domain in full, with the rest retrieved from reference TRBV7-2 and TRBJ2-1, is GAGVSQSPSNKVTEKGKDVELRCDPISGHTALYWYRQSLGQGLEFLIYFQGNSAPDKSGLPSDRFSAERTGGSVSTLTIQRTQQEDSAVYLCASSFASGFYNEQFFGPGTRLTVL.

The chain couples TRBV7-9 to TRBJ2-7; D remains unclear. This CDR3 is built from 12 residues. Germline V gives CDR1 SEHNR, CDR2 FQNEAQ (reference sequence). Trimming cost V 0 bases and J 5 bases, with 5 bases left between them. The CDR3 nucleotides are TGTGCCAGCAGCTTAGCGCCGGACGAGCAGTACTTC. Translating gives CASSLAPDEQYF.

The chain recombines TRBV5-1 with TRBJ1-6, with D unresolved. Trimming took 2 bases from V and 10 from J, leaving 13 bases between them. The CDR3 extends over 14 amino acids. Germline V gene data show CDR1 as SGHRS and CDR2 as YFSETQ. CDR3 protein: CASSLIPEGSPLHF. CDR3 nucleotide sequence: TGCGCCAGCAGCTTAATCCCAGAGGGCTCACCCCTCCACTTT.

Only one count was recorded for this clone. V is TRBV28 and J is TRBJ1-1; 9 nucleotides match TRBD1. Germline V lookup: CDR1 MDHEN, CDR2 SYDVKM. After removal of 7 bases from V and 1 base from J, the junction contained 13 bases not matched to a gene. This CDR3 is 17 amino acids long. DNA of the CDR3: TGTGCCAGCACCAACCTGGGTGGGGGACAGGGGAACACTGAAGCTTTCTTT. It codes for CASTNLGGGQGNTEAFF.

The V and J genes are TRBV6-5 and TRBJ1-1; unclear D gene. This CDR3 is 14 amino acids long. The germline V and J ends were trimmed by 5 bases and 1 base, with 11 bases remaining between them. Germline loops: CDR1 MNHEY, CDR2 SVGAGI. DNA of the CDR3: TGTGCCAGCAGTCCCCGGTTAGAGAACACTGAAGCTTTCTTT. Encoded protein: CASSPRLENTEAFF.

This rearrangement joins TRBV7-9 to TRBJ2-1, with 8 bases fitting TRBD2. The CDR3 consists of 15 residues. The J segment lost 6 bases and the V segment lost 5 bases, leaving 9 bases of the junction unmatched. CDR1 is SEHNR and CDR2 is FQNEAQ in the germline V gene (reference sequence). CDR3 nucleotide sequence: TGTGCCAGCAGCCCCCGCCCTAGCGGGCGCAATGAGCAGTTCTTC. As protein: CASSPRPSGRNEQFF.

CDR3 bases: TGTGCCAGCTCCCCTTCACCCCCGGGGGGAAGGGAGACCCAGTACTTC. Protein product: CASSPSPPGGRETQYF. This sequence joins TRBV18 and TRBJ2-5; 7 nucleotides line up with TRBD2. V lost 6 bases, J lost 5 bases, and 15 bases stayed unmatched. This CDR3 has 16 residues. CDR1 and CDR2 (germline): KGHSH, LQKENI.

The chain has TRBV5-1 and TRBJ2-5; tentatively, D is TRBD2 (5 bases). V lost 4 bases and J lost 1, with 14 bases in between. CDR3 size: 15 residues. Germline CDR1 and CDR2: SGHRS and YFSETQ. Here the CDR3 reads CASSLTRAPQETQYF. DNA of the CDR3: TGCGCCAGCAGCCTTACGCGGGCCCCCCAAGAGACCCAGTACTTC. Together with reference TRBV5-1 and TRBJ2-5, the CDR3 gives the full variable domain: KAGVTQTPRYLIKTRGQQVTLSCSPISGHRSVSWYQQTPGQGLQFLFEYFSETQRNKGNFPGRFSGRQFSNSRSEMNVSTLELGDSALYLCASSLTRAPQETQYFGPGTRLLVL.

The gene calls are TRBV6-5 and TRBJ2-7; TRBD1 is a possible D gene (6 bases). With 5 bases removed from V and 2 bases from J, the gap between germline ends came to 13 bases. From germline, CDR1 is MNHEY and CDR2 SVGAGI. This CDR3 has 14 residues. For the CDR3, the DNA is TGTGCCAGCAGTCCTCCGGGACAAACCTACGAGCAGTACTTC. This sequence encodes CASSPPGQTYEQYF.

In regard to this clone: Other DNA variants within this sample encode the same CDR3. The chain couples TRBV3-1 (or the pseudogene TRBV3-2) to TRBJ1-2; D may be TRBD1 (5 bases). The V end was cut by 4 bases, the J end by 2 bases, with 8 bases between. The germline CDR1 and CDR2 sequences are LGHDT and YNNKEL (reference sequence). The CDR3 extends over 13 amino acids. Here the CDR3 reads CASSRTTNYGYTF. CDR3 in DNA: TGTGCCAGCAGCCGGACAACAAACTATGGCTACACCTTC.

The chain recombines TRBV29-1 with TRBJ1-2; D not certain. Germline V lookup: CDR1 SQVTM, CDR2 ANQGSEA. The germline V and J ends were trimmed by 7 bases and 7 bases, with 13 bases remaining between them. CDR3 size: 11 residues. The CDR3 spells CSGSGEAGYTF. CDR3 DNA: TGCAGCGGAAGCGGGGAGGCTGGCTACACCTTC.

The chain has TRBV6-5 and TRBJ2-2; maybe TRBD2 (5 bases). The CDR3 is 14 residues long. With 7 bases removed from V and 2 bases from J, the gap between germline ends came to 11 bases. CDR1 and CDR2 (germline): MNHEY, SVGAGI. CDR3: CASIRTGNTGELFF. The DNA of the CDR3 is TGTGCCAGCATCCGGACGGGAAACACCGGGGAGCTGTTTTTT.

The rearrangement uses TRBV10-3 and TRBJ2-1, with D perhaps matching TRBD1 (5 bases). V was clipped by 6 bases and J by 11 bases, with 14 bases between them. Germline-derived CDR1 and CDR2 are ENHRY and SYGVKD. CDR3 length: 12 residues. This CDR3 reads CAIRDTRHKQFF. The DNA for the CDR3 is TGTGCCATCAGGGACACCCGACACAAGCAGTTCTTC.

The chain links TRBV4-1 to TRBJ2-7; 7 bases line up with TRBD1. The V gene's germline CDR1 is MGHRA and CDR2 YSYEKL. V dropped 4 bases and J dropped 2; count of bases not matched to a gene: 8. There are 15 residues in the CDR3. The CDR3: CASSPRRQGTYEQYF. The CDR3 DNA reads TGCGCCAGCAGCCCGCGTAGACAGGGAACCTACGAGCAGTACTTC.

About this clone: The same CDR3 is also encoded by other DNA sequences in this sample. This chain connects TRBV12-3 or TRBV12-4 to TRBJ2-7; D may be TRBD2 (6 bases). With 0 bases removed from V and 3 bases from J, the gap between germline ends came to 6 bases. This CDR3 is built from 13 residues. CDR3 DNA sequence: TGTGCCAGCAGTTTAGCGGGGGGCTACGAGCAGTACGTC. Translating gives CASSLAGGYEQYV.

There are a few counts of this clone. The rearrangement joins TRBV3-1 (or the pseudogene TRBV3-2) to TRBJ2-3, with 7 nucleotides matching TRBD2. The CDR3 sequence is 13 residues long. V shed 7 bases and J 6 bases; nucleotides not matched to a gene: 7. In germline, CDR1 is LGHDT, CDR2 YNNKEL (reference sequence). This CDR3 is CASTSLASDTQYF. Here the CDR3 DNA reads TGTGCCAGCACGTCACTAGCGAGCGATACGCAGTATTTT.

V gene TRBV2 combines with J gene TRBJ1-2; D gene ambiguous. Looked up from germline, CDR1 is SNHLY and CDR2 is FYNNEI. The V end lost 5 bases, the J end lost 3 bases, and 13 bases lay between the germline ends. This CDR3 comprises 14 residues. The CDR3 sequence is CASSWIGEDYGYTF. Written as DNA, the CDR3 is TGTGCCAGCAGTTGGATCGGGGAAGACTATGGCTACACCTTC.

V gene TRBV19 combines with J gene TRBJ1-4; 7 bases are shared with TRBD1. Germline trimming cut 10 bases from V and 0 bases from J; bases unmatched to any gene: 5. The CDR3 spans 14 residues. Germline CDR1 and CDR2: LNHDA and SQIVND (reference sequence). The CDR3 DNA sequence: TGTGCCACTCGACAGGGTCCAACTAATGAAAAACTGTTTTTT. Its translation: CATRQGPTNEKLFF.